The rows below give T cell receptor beta chains drawn from one sample of a study of STAT3 mutations in large granular lymphocyte leukemia. Libraries were prepared by immunoSEQ multiplex PCR; TCRdb keeps only in-frame clonotypes and omits some of them. The repertoire has about 3,100 clones, under 70% of them found once; the top ten carry around 16%. The sample comprised peripheral blood mononuclear cells. The receptor set was obtained from a woman aged 40 to 50 with T-cell large granular lymphocyte leukemia. Some clones in this sample may be carry-over from other donors' samples. Both conserved end residues are part of each CDR3. Each record gives: V gene, J gene, D gene, CDR3 length, clone size, CDR3 protein, CDR3 DNA. A D gene is named only where the DNA matches it firmly. Clone size is given for some rows only: seen once, a few or many times, or a class if the clone is expanded.

v_gene: TRBV5-1
j_gene: TRBJ2-1
d_gene: TRBD1
len: 14
abundance: NA
CDR3aa: CASSPGQGGNEQFF
CDR3nt: TGCGCCAGCAGCCCCGGACAGGGCGGCAATGAGCAGTTCTTC

v_gene: TRBV18
j_gene: TRBJ1-1
d_gene: NA
len: 13
abundance: NA
CDR3aa: CASSPYTEIEAFF
CDR3nt: TGTGCCAGCTCACCATACACGGAGATTGAAGCTTTCTTT

v_gene: TRBV6-1
j_gene: TRBJ2-3
d_gene: TRBD1
len: 15
abundance: NA
CDR3aa: CASSDRTGATDTQYF
CDR3nt: TGTGCCAGCAGTGACCGGACAGGGGCGACAGATACGCAGTATTTT

v_gene: TRBV7-9
j_gene: TRBJ2-7
d_gene: NA
len: 11
abundance: few
CDR3aa: CASSPAYEQYF
CDR3nt: TGTGCCAGCAGCCCAGCCTACGAGCAGTACTTC

v_gene: TRBV7-2
j_gene: TRBJ2-1
d_gene: TRBD1
len: 14
abundance: NA
CDR3aa: CASSEGQMYNEQFF
CDR3nt: TGTGCCAGCAGCGAGGGACAGATGTACAATGAGCAGTTCTTC

v_gene: TRBV9
j_gene: TRBJ2-1
d_gene: NA
len: 15
abundance: few
CDR3aa: CASSGRWGRLNEQFF
CDR3nt: TGTGCCAGCAGCGGCCGGTGGGGGCGTCTCAATGAGCAGTTCTTC

v_gene: TRBV5-5
j_gene: TRBJ2-3
d_gene: NA
len: 15
abundance: NA
CDR3aa: CASSLGDRSTDTQYF
CDR3nt: TGTGCCAGCAGCTTGGGGGACCGTAGCACAGATACGCAGTATTTT

v_gene: TRBV7-9
j_gene: TRBJ2-7
d_gene: NA
len: 15
abundance: once
CDR3aa: CASSSRAGGADEQYF
CDR3nt: TGTGCCAGCAGCTCGCGAGCCGGGGGCGCGGATGAGCAGTACTTC

v_gene: TRBV30
j_gene: TRBJ2-1
d_gene: TRBD2
len: 15
abundance: once
CDR3aa: CAWNPSGVSYNEQFF
CDR3nt: TGTGCCTGGAACCCTAGCGGGGTCTCCTACAATGAGCAGTTCTTC

v_gene: TRBV6-6
j_gene: TRBJ2-7
d_gene: NA
len: 14
abundance: few
CDR3aa: CAIQGRRPGGEQYF
CDR3nt: TGTGCCATCCAGGGTCGCAGGCCGGGCGGAGAGCAGTACTTC

v_gene: TRBV18
j_gene: TRBJ1-4
d_gene: NA
len: 17
abundance: few
CDR3aa: CASSPMNRVATNEKLFF
CDR3nt: TGTGCCAGCTCACCAATGAATAGGGTCGCAACTAATGAAAAACTGTTTTTT

v_gene: TRBV9
j_gene: TRBJ1-2
d_gene: NA
len: 13
abundance: NA
CDR3aa: CASSAGTSYGYTF
CDR3nt: TGTGCCAGCAGCGCCGGGACAAGCTATGGCTACACCTTC

v_gene: TRBV5-6
j_gene: TRBJ1-5
d_gene: NA
len: 17
abundance: once
CDR3aa: CASSLAGGQIHLMPQHF
CDR3nt: TGTGCCAGCAGCTTGGCGGGGGGGCAGATACATCTCATGCCCCAGCATTTT